These T cell receptor beta chains were read from a single sample in a study of circulating and synovial CD4+ cells in juvenile arthritis. Using immunoSEQ multiplex PCR, the repertoire was profiled, and TCRdb retains in-frame clones only, with some absent. The data show tens of thousands of clones, 90% to 95% seen once. Source material: CD4+ T cells from blood. These receptors were collected from a human donor with juvenile idiopathic arthritis. CDR3s include the opening cysteine and the closing phenylalanine or tryptophan. The order of the fields is V gene, CDR3 length, CDR3 protein.

TRBV5-1,14,CASSLVGAGTEAFF
TRBV11-3,14,CASSLTSGRGEQFF
TRBV5-1,16,CASSLGGLLYQETQYF
TRBV7-3,14,CASSLTGGEPEAFF
TRBV10-3,14,CAISDRDRGNGYTF
TRBV29-1,11,CSVGQGWEQYF
TRBV9,14,CASSVVQGGNEQFF
TRBV11-2,16,CASSRNAVRTNEKLFF
TRBV14,14,CASSLLGEIYEQYF
TRBV5-8,13,CASSRTHQETQYF
TRBV5-3,17,CARSSPGGEGSGNTIYF
TRBV19,18,CASSIAPPGLAGSYEQYF
TRBV30,13,CAWSGGGHQPQHF
TRBV2,15,CASSARDRGHYEQYF
TRBV7-2,15,CASSQPGAVNTEAFF
TRBV11-2,15,CASSLYGTGDEKLFF
TRBV10-3,15,CAISESDRAGNTIYF
TRBV6-6,15,CASSYSGQGGTEAFF
TRBV11-2,13,CASSSTGIYGYTF
TRBV19,12,CASRRGRGEQFF
TRBV5-1,15,CASRQLAGEAGELFF
TRBV6-5,14,CASSYSYEGGGYTF
TRBV19,15,CASSIGDRVEGEQFF
TRBV7-9,13,CAITLAGGETQYF
TRBV2,11,CASSADRDYTF
TRBV10-2,13,CASMGQGPTEAFF
TRBV21-1,18,CASSKAGVGLADQETQYF
TRBV4-1,17,CASSQVQTPGGRETQYF
TRBV5-1,15,CASSLEGSGGQPQHF
TRBV4-2,15,CASSQLQGANYGYTF
TRBV9,15,CASSVEQGPVETQYF
TRBV5-6,15,CASSRSIRVNGELFF
TRBV19,14,CASRQTGSNQPQHF
TRBV5-1,14,CASSLRPSGDEQFF
TRBV14,14,CASSLGLAGVTQYF
TRBV4-2,15,CASSRGQGEGYEQYF
TRBV6-1,12,CASGARSYGYTF